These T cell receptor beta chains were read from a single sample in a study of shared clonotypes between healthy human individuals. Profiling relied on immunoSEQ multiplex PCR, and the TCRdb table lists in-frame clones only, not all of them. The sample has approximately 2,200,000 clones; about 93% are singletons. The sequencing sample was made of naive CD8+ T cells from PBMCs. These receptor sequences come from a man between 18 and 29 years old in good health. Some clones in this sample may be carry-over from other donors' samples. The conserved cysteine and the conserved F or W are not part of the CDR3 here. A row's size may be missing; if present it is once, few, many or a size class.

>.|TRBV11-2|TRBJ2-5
ASSLDRSGRAGETQY
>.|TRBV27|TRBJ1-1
ASRMGGINTEAF
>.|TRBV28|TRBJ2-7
ASSLAETYEQY
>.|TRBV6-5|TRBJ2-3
ASSYRGRRYDTQY
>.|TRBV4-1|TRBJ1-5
ASSLKSPSNQPQH
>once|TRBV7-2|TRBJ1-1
ASSPGQTYTEAF
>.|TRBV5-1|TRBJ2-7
ASSSYSAHAFYEQY
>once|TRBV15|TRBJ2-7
ATSRGQGPYEQY
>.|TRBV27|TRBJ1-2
ASSSTGGRVGGYGYT
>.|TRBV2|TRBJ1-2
ASRLLDTDFYGYT
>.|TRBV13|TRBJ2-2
ASSGGRRAGELF
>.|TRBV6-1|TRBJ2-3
ASSDDRGPPTDTQY
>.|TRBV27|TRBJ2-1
ASGLLVGHEQF
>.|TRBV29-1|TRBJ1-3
SVVGGGNTIY
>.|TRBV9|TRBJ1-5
ASSVGERQPQH
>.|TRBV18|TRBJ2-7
ASSPPLAALDYEQY
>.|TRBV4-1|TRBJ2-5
ASSLGRGQETQY
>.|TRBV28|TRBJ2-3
ASSLSYRDRPSTDTQY
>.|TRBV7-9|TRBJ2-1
ASSGGPNEQF
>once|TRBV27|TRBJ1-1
ASSLEGRWNTEAF
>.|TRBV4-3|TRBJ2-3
ASSQEESGRTDTQY
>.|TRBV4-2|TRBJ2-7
ASSQAPWGPEQY
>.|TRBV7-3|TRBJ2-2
ASSPFGRAENTGELF
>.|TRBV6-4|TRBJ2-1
ASSYSGGSYNEQF
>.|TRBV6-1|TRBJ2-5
ASREPGQGSQETQY
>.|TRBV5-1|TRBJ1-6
ASSLTVRAGGNSPLH
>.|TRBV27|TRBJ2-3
ASSLFTGTLLDTQY
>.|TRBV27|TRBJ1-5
ASTHRFLNQPQH
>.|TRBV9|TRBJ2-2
ASSVESQGAYTGELF
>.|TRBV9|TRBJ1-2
ASSVGGLPNYGYT
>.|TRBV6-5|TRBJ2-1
ASAPGQGYNEQF
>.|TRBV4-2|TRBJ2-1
ASSPRLVAGNEQF
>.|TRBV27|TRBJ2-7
TSGWGSSYEQY
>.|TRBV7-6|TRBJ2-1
ASSPRVSSYNEQF
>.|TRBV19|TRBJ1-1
ASSSRTGGFVDTEAF
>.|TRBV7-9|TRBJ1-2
ASSHGQGYGYT
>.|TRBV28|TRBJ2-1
ASSLRLEQF
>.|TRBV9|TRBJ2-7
ASSPSPAGTYEQY
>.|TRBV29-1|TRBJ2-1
SVGRDNEQF
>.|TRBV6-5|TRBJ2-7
ASQSGAHEQY
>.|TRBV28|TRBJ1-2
ASSLALDSYGYT
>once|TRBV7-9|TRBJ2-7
ASSLARGVLTYEQY
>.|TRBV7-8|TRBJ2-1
ASSLELAGVNEQF
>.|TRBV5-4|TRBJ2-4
ASSGIGGGSQNIQY
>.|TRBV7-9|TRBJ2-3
ASSPRAGGNTDTQY
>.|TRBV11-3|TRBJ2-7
ASSSADGPYEQY
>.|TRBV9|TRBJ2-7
ASSEGSGSGYEQY
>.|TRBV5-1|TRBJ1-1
ASSLSAGGALNTEAF
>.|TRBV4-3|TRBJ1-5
ASSQDLAGQPQH
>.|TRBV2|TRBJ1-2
ASSDDSGYGYT